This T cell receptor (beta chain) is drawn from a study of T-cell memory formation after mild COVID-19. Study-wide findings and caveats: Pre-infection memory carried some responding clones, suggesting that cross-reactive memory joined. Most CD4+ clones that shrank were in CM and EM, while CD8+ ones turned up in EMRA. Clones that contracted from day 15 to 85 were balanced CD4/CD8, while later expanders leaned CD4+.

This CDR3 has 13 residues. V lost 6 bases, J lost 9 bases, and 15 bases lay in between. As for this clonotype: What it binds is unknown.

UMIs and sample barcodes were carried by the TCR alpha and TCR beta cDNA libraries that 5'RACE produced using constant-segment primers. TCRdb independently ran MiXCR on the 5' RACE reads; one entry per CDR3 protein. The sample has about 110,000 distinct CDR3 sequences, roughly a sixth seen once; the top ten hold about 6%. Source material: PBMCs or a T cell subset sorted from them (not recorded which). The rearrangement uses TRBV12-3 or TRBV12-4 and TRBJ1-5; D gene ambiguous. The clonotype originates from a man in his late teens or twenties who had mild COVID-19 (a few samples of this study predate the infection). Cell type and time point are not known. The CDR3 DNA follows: TGTGCCAGCAGGGAAACGAACCCGGGGCCCCAGCATTTT. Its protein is CASRETNPGPQHF.